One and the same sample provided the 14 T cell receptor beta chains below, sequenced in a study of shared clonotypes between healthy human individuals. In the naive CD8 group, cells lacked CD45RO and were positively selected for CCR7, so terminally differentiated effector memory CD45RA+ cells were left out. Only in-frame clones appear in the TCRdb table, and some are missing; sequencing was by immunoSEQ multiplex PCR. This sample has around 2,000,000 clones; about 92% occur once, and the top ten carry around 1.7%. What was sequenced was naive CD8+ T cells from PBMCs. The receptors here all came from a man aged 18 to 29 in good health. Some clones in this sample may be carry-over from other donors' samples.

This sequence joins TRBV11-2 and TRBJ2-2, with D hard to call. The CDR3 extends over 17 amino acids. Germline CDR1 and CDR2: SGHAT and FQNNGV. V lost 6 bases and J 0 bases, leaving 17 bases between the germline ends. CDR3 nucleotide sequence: TGTGCCAGCAGTCCCGCGCCCTGGGTCCCGAACACCGGGGAGCTGTTTTTT. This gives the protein CASSPAPWVPNTGELFF.

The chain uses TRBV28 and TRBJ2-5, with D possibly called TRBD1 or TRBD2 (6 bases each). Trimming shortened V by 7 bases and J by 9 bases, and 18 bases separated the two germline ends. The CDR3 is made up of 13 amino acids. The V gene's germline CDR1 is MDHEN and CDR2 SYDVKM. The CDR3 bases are TGTGCCAGCACCATAGGGGGGCTTGGGGCCCAGTACTTC. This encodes CASTIGGLGAQYF.

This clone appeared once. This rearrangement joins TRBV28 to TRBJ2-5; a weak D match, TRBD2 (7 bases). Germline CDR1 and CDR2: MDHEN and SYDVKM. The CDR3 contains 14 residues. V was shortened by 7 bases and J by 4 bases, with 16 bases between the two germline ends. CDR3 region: CASKNRGGGETQYF. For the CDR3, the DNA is TGTGCCAGCAAAAATCGCGGGGGCGGAGAGACCCAGTACTTC.

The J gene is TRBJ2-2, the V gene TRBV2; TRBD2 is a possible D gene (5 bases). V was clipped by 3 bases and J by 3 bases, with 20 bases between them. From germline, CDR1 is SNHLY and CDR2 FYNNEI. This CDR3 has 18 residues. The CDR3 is CASSDQTGSGSYTGELFF. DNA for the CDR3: TGTGCCAGCAGTGACCAAACGGGCTCGGGGTCATACACCGGGGAGCTGTTTTTT.

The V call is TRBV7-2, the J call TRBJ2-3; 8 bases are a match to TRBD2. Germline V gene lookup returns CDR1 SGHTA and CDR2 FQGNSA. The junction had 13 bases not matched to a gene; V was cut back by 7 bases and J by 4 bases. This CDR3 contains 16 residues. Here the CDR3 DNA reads TGTGCCAGCACCAAAGCCCCAGCGGGAGCGCCAGATACGCAGTATTTT. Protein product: CASTKAPAGAPDTQYF.

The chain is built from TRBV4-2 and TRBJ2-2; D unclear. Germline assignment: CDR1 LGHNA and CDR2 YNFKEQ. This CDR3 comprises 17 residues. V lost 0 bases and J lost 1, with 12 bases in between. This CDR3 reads CASSQESSVRNTGELFF. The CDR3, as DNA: TGTGCCAGCAGCCAAGAATCCTCGGTGAGGAACACCGGGGAGCTGTTTTTT.

The CDR3 protein is CASRIGRANEQFF. DNA for the CDR3: TGTGCCAGCAGAATTGGGAGGGCAAATGAGCAGTTCTTC. The genes are TRBV27 and TRBJ2-1; 7 bases align to TRBD2. The germline V gene has CDR1 MNHEY and CDR2 SMNVEV (reference sequence). This CDR3 has 13 residues. Trimming cost V 6 bases and J 7 bases; bases outside gene matches: 6.

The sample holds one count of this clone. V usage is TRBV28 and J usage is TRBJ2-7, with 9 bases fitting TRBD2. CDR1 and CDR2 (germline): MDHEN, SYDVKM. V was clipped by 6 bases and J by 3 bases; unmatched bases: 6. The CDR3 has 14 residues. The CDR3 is CASSRLAERYEQYF. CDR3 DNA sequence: TGTGCCAGCAGCCGACTAGCGGAGCGCTACGAGCAGTACTTC.

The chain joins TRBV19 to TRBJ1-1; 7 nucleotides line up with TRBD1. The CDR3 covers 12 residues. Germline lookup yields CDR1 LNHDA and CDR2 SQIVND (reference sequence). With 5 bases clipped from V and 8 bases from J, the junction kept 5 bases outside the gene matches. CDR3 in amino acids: CASSFRQGEAFF. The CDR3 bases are TGTGCCAGTAGTTTTCGACAGGGAGAAGCTTTCTTT.

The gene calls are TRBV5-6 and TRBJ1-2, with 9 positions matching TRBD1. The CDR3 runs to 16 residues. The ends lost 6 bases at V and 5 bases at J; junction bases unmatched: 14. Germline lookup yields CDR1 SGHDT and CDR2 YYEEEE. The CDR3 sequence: CASTLRDRELGYGYTF. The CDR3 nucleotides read TGTGCCAGCACCCTCCGGGACAGGGAATTGGGTTATGGCTACACCTTC.

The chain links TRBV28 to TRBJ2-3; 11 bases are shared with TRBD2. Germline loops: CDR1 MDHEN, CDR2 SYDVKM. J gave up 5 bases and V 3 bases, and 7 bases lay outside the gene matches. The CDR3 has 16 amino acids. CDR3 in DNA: TGTGCCAGCAGTTTTGGTAGCGGGAGGGCCGGAGATACGCAGTATTTT. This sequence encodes CASSFGSGRAGDTQYF.

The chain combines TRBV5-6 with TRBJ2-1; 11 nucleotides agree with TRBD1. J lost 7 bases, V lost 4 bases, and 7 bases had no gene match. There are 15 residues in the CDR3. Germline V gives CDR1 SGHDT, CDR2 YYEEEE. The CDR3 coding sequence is TGTGCCAGCAGCCCGGGGACAGGGGGGTGGAATGAGCAGTTCTTC. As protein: CASSPGTGGWNEQFF.

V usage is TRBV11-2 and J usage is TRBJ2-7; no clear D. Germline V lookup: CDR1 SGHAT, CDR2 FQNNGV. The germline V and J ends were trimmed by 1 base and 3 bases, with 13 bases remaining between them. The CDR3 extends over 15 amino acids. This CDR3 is CASSLGRGPNYEQYF. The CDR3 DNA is TGTGCCAGCAGCTTAGGACGAGGACCCAACTACGAGCAGTACTTC.

CDR3 sequence: CASSPGVAGGLLYNEQFF. The DNA for the CDR3 is TGTGCCAGCAGCCCTGGGGTAGCGGGAGGGCTCCTGTACAATGAGCAGTTCTTC. The V call is TRBV27, the J call TRBJ2-1, with 11 bases identical to TRBD2. The V gene's germline CDR1 is MNHEY and CDR2 SMNVEV (reference sequence). With V trimmed by 6 bases and J by 4 bases, 14 bases remained unmatched. This CDR3 has 18 amino acids.